These 18 T cell receptor beta chains share one sample of origin, sequenced in a study of T-cell reconstitution after alpha-beta-depleted transplantation in children. It was with unique molecular identifiers that the TCRbeta library was prepared. MiXCR, applied by TCRdb to the PCR reads, yields one record per CDR3 protein. The repertoire holds approximately 190,000 distinct CDR3 sequences, with 6.3% as singletons. The sequences come from PBMCs, collected before TCRalphabeta/CD19-depleted stem cell transplant. All receptors come from a girl under three years old with combined immunodeficiency, due to receive a stem cell transplant.

This clonotype turned up a few times. V is TRBV7-8 and J is TRBJ1-4; D is ambiguous. The CDR3 loop spans 16 amino acids. Germline CDR1 SGHVS, CDR2 FQNEAQ. V lost 5 bases and J lost 8, with 21 bases in between. The CDR3 nucleotides read TGTGCCAGCAGCCCCCGACTGACGCGCATGGGCGAAAAACTGTTTTTT. Translating it yields CASSPRLTRMGEKLFF.

This clonotype came up many times. The gene calls are TRBV5-5 and TRBJ2-7; 8 bases map to TRBD1. The CDR3 runs 15 residues. The trim removed 3 bases at V and 2 bases at J, leaving 7 bases unmatched. In germline, CDR1 is SGHKS, CDR2 YYEKEE (reference sequence). The CDR3 loop reads CASSSGPGGTYEQYF. DNA of the CDR3: TGTGCCAGCAGCTCCGGTCCAGGGGGCACCTACGAGCAGTACTTC.

J is TRBJ2-7 and V is TRBV2; TRBD2 aligns across 8 bases. CDR1 and CDR2 from the germline V gene are SNHLY and FYNNEI. The CDR3 is 15 amino acids. Unmatched junction bases numbered 4, after V lost 3 bases and J lost 0 bases. CDR3 residues: CASSEGGGPSYEQYF. The CDR3 bases are TGTGCCAGCAGTGAGGGCGGGGGGCCCTCCTACGAGCAGTACTTC.

This clonotype was detected a few times. The rearrangement joins TRBV13 to TRBJ2-5; D possibly matches TRBD1 or TRBD2 (5 bases each). Germline V gene lookup returns CDR1 PRHDT and CDR2 FYEKMQ (reference sequence). Trimming took 5 bases from V and 5 from J, leaving 12 bases between them. The CDR3 extends over 13 amino acids. CDR3 region: CASSPRGDETQYF. The DNA for the CDR3 is TGTGCCAGCAGCCCCCGGGGCGACGAGACCCAGTACTTC.

This clonotype was seen a few times. This chain links TRBV12-3 or TRBV12-4 with TRBJ1-1; TRBD1 agrees at 7 bases. V was clipped by 0 bases and J by 3 bases; unmatched bases: 16. This CDR3 spans 19 amino acids. CDR3 nucleotides: TGTGCCAGCAGTTTAGCGCTAATGGGGACAGAGGTAGTGGACACTGAAGCTTTCTTT. It codes for CASSLALMGTEVVDTEAFF.

There are many counts of this clonotype. This sequence joins TRBV7-2 and TRBJ2-7; D ambiguous. Germline V gene lookup returns CDR1 SGHTA and CDR2 FQGNSA. Trimming pared 2 bases from V and 2 bases from J, leaving 10 bases between. The CDR3 totals 14 residues. The CDR3 nucleotides are TGTGCCAGCAGCTTACACGGTAATCCCTACGAGCAGTACTTC. Amino acid sequence: CASSLHGNPYEQYF. Based on the CDR3 plus reference TRBV7-2 and TRBJ2-7, the full variable domain is GAGVSQSPSNKVTEKGKDVELRCDPISGHTALYWYRQSLGQGLEFLIYFQGNSAPDKSGLPSDRFSAERTGGSVSTLTIQRTQQEDSAVYLCASSLHGNPYEQYFGPGTRLTVT.

This clonotype was observed many times. The chain carries TRBV29-1 and TRBJ2-7, with D hard to call. Germline V CDR1 and CDR2: SQVTM, ANQGSEA. Trimming left V 3 bases short and J 0 bases short, with 9 bases between. The CDR3 has 13 residues. In DNA, the CDR3 is TGCAGCGTTGAGGTAGCAAGCTCCTACGAGCAGTACTTC. This translates into CSVEVASSYEQYF.

This clonotype was seen repeatedly, ten times or more. The chain employs TRBV29-1 and TRBJ1-2, with D possibly matching TRBD1 (6 bases). The CDR3 contains 11 residues. Germline-derived CDR1 and CDR2 are SQVTM and ANQGSEA. V lost 7 bases, J lost 4 bases, and 10 bases lay in between. The CDR3 reads CSALTGYGYTF. The CDR3 DNA sequence: TGCAGCGCCTTGACAGGCTATGGCTACACCTTC.

The rearrangement joins TRBV9 to TRBJ1-2; 7 positions agree with TRBD1. V lost 0 bases, J lost 5 bases, and 7 bases stayed unmatched. This CDR3 is 15 amino acids long. Germline CDR1 and CDR2: SGDLS and YYNGEE. The CDR3 coding sequence is TGTGCCAGCAGCGTAGGGATCGGGACAGCATATGGCTACACCTTC. It codes for CASSVGIGTAYGYTF.

There are a few counts of this clonotype. The chain couples TRBV13 to TRBJ1-2, with 8 bases fitting TRBD1. Per germline, CDR1 PRHDT and CDR2 FYEKMQ (reference sequence). V was clipped by 5 bases and J by 4 bases; unmatched bases: 12. The CDR3 extends over 16 amino acids. The CDR3 bases are TGTGCCAGCAGCGGAATAGACAGGGGTATCGGCTATGGCTACACCTTC. Protein product: CASSGIDRGIGYGYTF.

This clonotype was observed many times. The chain recombines TRBV20-1 with TRBJ2-5, with D possibly called TRBD1 or TRBD2 (5 bases each). The CDR3 is 16 amino acids. Germline-derived CDR1 and CDR2 are DFQATT and SNEGSKA (reference sequence). V gave up 4 bases and J gave up 4 bases, with 22 bases separating them. In DNA, the CDR3 is TGCAGTGCTACCCCGCTTGCACTAGGGACCGGAGAGACCCAGTACTTC. Translating it yields CSATPLALGTGETQYF.

The chain has TRBV7-8 and TRBJ2-3, with 10 bases fitting TRBD2. Trimming removed 5 bases from V and 3 bases from J; junction bases left unmatched: 11. CDR3 size: 17 residues. The germline gives CDR1 SGHVS, CDR2 FQNEAQ. The CDR3 spells CASSDRGLASGTDTQYF. The DNA for the CDR3 is TGTGCCAGCAGCGACCGGGGACTAGCGTCTGGAACAGATACGCAGTATTTT. The full variable domain, rest sourced from reference TRBV7-8 and TRBJ2-3, is GAGVSQSPRYKVAKRGQDVALRCDPISGHVSLFWYQQALGQGPEFLTYFQNEAQLDKSGLPSDRFFAERPEGSVSTLKIQRTQQEDSAVYLCASSDRGLASGTDTQYFGPGTRLTVL.

In its sample, this clonotype was seen many times. J is TRBJ2-2 and V is TRBV29-1; TRBD1 aligns across 7 bases. The CDR3 contains 15 residues. Germline V gene lookup returns CDR1 SQVTM and CDR2 ANQGSEA. Germline trimming cut 7 bases from V and 4 bases from J; bases unmatched to any gene: 12. The CDR3 DNA sequence: TGCAGCGCCCTGGCGGAGACAGGGATCACCGGGGAGCTGTTTTTT. Translated: CSALAETGITGELFF.

This clonotype was counted at least ten times. V usage is TRBV4-3 and J usage is TRBJ2-1; D possibly corresponds to TRBD1 (6 bases). Germline loops: CDR1 LGHNA, CDR2 YSLEER. There are 14 residues in the CDR3. The V gene lost 0 bases and the J gene lost 8 bases, with 11 bases spanning the gap. The CDR3 DNA sequence: TGCGCCAGCAGCCAAGACCGCAGGGGCCATGAGCAGTTCTTC. Protein sequence: CASSQDRRGHEQFF.

The sample holds many counts of this clonotype. V gene TRBV27 combines with J gene TRBJ1-2, with 9 nucleotides matching TRBD1. J lost 8 bases, V lost 4 bases, and 11 bases had no gene match. The CDR3 is made up of 15 amino acids. CDR1 MNHEY and CDR2 SMNVEV come from the germline V gene (reference sequence). As DNA, the CDR3 is TGTGCCAGCAGTTCCACAGGGGGCGCGGCGTGGGGCTACACCTTC. It encodes CASSSTGGAAWGYTF.

At least ten counts were recorded for this clonotype. The chain has TRBV9 and TRBJ2-1, with TRBD2 matching 7 bases. Losses at the gene ends were 3 bases for V and 5 bases for J; bases not matched to a gene: 5. Germline CDR1 reads SGDLS; CDR2 reads YYNGEE. The length of the CDR3 is 14 residues. The CDR3 nucleotides are TGTGCCAGCAGCGCCGGGGGGATAGACAATGAGCAGTTCTTC. This sequence encodes CASSAGGIDNEQFF.

This clonotype was counted ten times or more. The chain links TRBV27 to TRBJ2-7, with 9 bases identical to TRBD2. The germline V gene encodes CDR1 MNHEY and CDR2 SMNVEV (reference sequence). The CDR3 is made up of 15 amino acids. After removal of 8 bases from V and 5 bases from J, the junction contained 13 bases not matched to a gene. The CDR3 region is CASRLGGGRVNEQYF. The DNA of the CDR3 is TGTGCCAGCCGCCTAGGGGGCGGGAGGGTGAACGAGCAGTACTTC.

This clonotype was observed many times. This chain uses TRBV29-1 with TRBJ1-2, with D perhaps matching TRBD1 (6 bases). The CDR3 extends over 16 amino acids. The germline V gene has CDR1 SQVTM and CDR2 ANQGSEA. Trimming stripped 0 bases from V and 4 bases from J, with 18 bases between. The CDR3 is CSVEDQTGAPVYGYTF. The CDR3 DNA reads TGCAGCGTTGAAGATCAGACGGGGGCTCCGGTCTATGGCTACACCTTC.